The 24 T cell receptor beta chains below all came from one sample that was sequenced in a study of blood T cell repertoires in COVID-19. TCRdb's copy holds only in-frame clones and misses some; the assay was immunoSEQ multiplex PCR. Among approximately 65,000 clones listed, 80% to 90% were seen once. Sequencing used peripheral blood. Receptors were obtained from a man in his forties with acute or convalescent COVID-19.

This clone is categorized as large (0.1 to 1%). The gene calls are TRBV7-4 and TRBJ2-2; TRBD1 matches 7 bases. From germline, CDR1 is SGHVT and CDR2 SQSDAQ. With V trimmed by 1 base and J by 7 bases, 21 bases remained unmatched. The CDR3 has 20 residues. Here the CDR3 reads CASSLDGKRDSWTKDGELFF. The CDR3 DNA reads TGTGCCAGCAGCTTAGATGGGAAGAGGGACAGTTGGACGAAAGACGGGGAGCTGTTTTTT.

The rearrangement joins TRBV29-1 to TRBJ1-1, with 8 bases identical to TRBD1. Per germline, CDR1 SQVTM and CDR2 ANQGSEA. Unmatched junction bases numbered 5, after V lost 3 bases and J lost 5 bases. This CDR3 contains 13 residues. Here the CDR3 reads CSVDQGASTEAFF. The CDR3 DNA reads as TGCAGCGTTGATCAGGGGGCGAGTACTGAAGCTTTCTTT.

The chain joins TRBV5-4 to TRBJ1-3; TRBD1 agrees at 8 bases. From germline, CDR1 is SGHNT and CDR2 YYREEE (reference sequence). Losses at the gene ends were 1 base for V and 6 bases for J; bases not matched to a gene: 6. This CDR3 has 15 amino acids. CDR3 sequence reads: CASSLPGGSVNTIYF. Written as DNA, the CDR3 is TGTGCCAGCAGCTTGCCAGGGGGCAGCGTAAACACCATATATTTT.

The chain uses TRBV19 and TRBJ1-2; possibly TRBD1 for D (6 bases). This CDR3 spans 13 amino acids. The V end lost 4 bases, the J end lost 4 bases, and 10 bases lay between the germline ends. The germline V gene has CDR1 LNHDA and CDR2 SQIVND (reference sequence). The CDR3 sequence: CASSTTGPYGYTF. CDR3 bases: TGTGCCAGTAGTACGACAGGCCCCTATGGCTACACCTTC.

This chain links TRBV5-1 with TRBJ2-7, with D possibly TRBD2 on 5 matching bases. The CDR3 consists of 12 residues. Germline CDR1 reads SGHRS; CDR2 reads YFSETQ. V was pared by 0 bases and J by 8 bases, with 9 bases between. The CDR3 here is CASSLEAGQQYF. CDR3 coding DNA: TGCGCCAGCAGCTTGGAGGCGGGCCAGCAGTACTTC.

The chain employs TRBV9 and TRBJ2-1; possible D gene TRBD1, 5 bases. The CDR3 is made up of 15 amino acids. Germline V gene sequence: CDR1 SGDLS, CDR2 YYNGEE. V was trimmed by 0 bases and J by 2 bases, leaving 9 bases between them. Here the CDR3 reads CASSVGAGTYNEQFF. CDR3 DNA: TGTGCCAGCAGCGTAGGCGCAGGGACCTACAATGAGCAGTTCTTC.

V gene TRBV24-1 combines with J gene TRBJ2-1, with 12 bases matching TRBD1. Germline CDR1 reads KGHDR; CDR2 reads SFDVKD. The trim removed 1 base at V and 7 bases at J, leaving 13 bases unmatched. The CDR3 is made up of 19 amino acids. In DNA, the CDR3 is TGTGCCACCAGTGATTTAGGGACAGGGGGCGCGGGGGGATTTAATGAGCAGTTCTTC. It is translated as CATSDLGTGGAGGFNEQFF.

The V call is TRBV29-1, the J call TRBJ1-4, with 8 bases that match TRBD1. Germline CDR1 and CDR2: SQVTM and ANQGSEA. This CDR3 is built from 13 residues. The J segment lost 3 bases and the V segment lost 5 bases, leaving 2 bases of the junction unmatched. This CDR3 reads CSVSTGANEKLFF. CDR3 nucleotides: TGCAGCGTTTCGACAGGGGCTAATGAAAAACTGTTTTTT.

The chain uses TRBV2 and TRBJ1-1; 7 bases map to TRBD1. This CDR3 has 13 amino acids. Germline V gives CDR1 SNHLY, CDR2 FYNNEI. V lost 6 bases and J lost 12; bases outside the gene matches: 13. The CDR3 nucleotides are TGTGCCAGCAGGCCAGGGACAGTCCAAGGGACTTTCTTT. Protein sequence: CASRPGTVQGTFF.

CDR3 residues: CASSPGTSYNEQFF. The CDR3 nucleotides are TGTGCCAGCAGTCCCGGGACTTCTTACAATGAGCAGTTCTTC. The chain carries TRBV5-4 and TRBJ2-1; a weak D match, TRBD2 (6 bases). The length of the CDR3 is 14 residues. The germline V gene encodes CDR1 SGHNT and CDR2 YYREEE (reference sequence). V was shortened by 5 bases and J by 4 bases, with 13 bases between the two germline ends.

The rearrangement uses TRBV5-4 and TRBJ1-1; D unresolved. V gave up 1 base and J gave up 10 bases, with 11 bases separating them. Germline-derived CDR1 and CDR2 are SGHNT and YYREEE (reference sequence). CDR3 length equals 12 residues. CDR3 nucleotides: TGTGCCAGCAGCTTGCGTGGGGAGCGAGCTTTCTTT. This codes for CASSLRGERAFF.

This clone occurred a few times. This CDR3 is CASSETTGTGNTIYF. The CDR3 DNA follows: TGTGCCAGCTCAGAAACGACAGGGACTGGAAACACCATATATTTT. The V and J genes are TRBV18 and TRBJ1-3; 7 bases line up with TRBD1. With V trimmed by 5 bases and J by 2 bases, 6 bases remained unmatched. CDR3 length: 15 amino acids. Germline CDR1 reads KGHSH; CDR2 reads LQKENI.

The J gene is TRBJ2-3, the V gene TRBV7-2; TRBD1 might be the D (5 bases). CDR3 length equals 15 residues. V lost 5 bases, J lost 3 bases, and 15 bases lay in between. CDR1 is SGHTA, CDR2 FQGNSA, per germline. CDR3 loop: CASSPSGLRTDTQYF. In nucleotides, the CDR3 is TGTGCCAGCAGCCCCTCAGGGTTAAGGACAGATACGCAGTATTTT.

The rearrangement joins TRBV28 to TRBJ1-2; 10 positions agree with TRBD1. The V and J ends lost 8 bases and 1 base, in that order; junction bases with no gene match: 1. The germline V gene encodes CDR1 MDHEN and CDR2 SYDVKM. This CDR3 is built from 13 residues. The chain's CDR3 is CASGTGVNYGYTF. As DNA, the CDR3 is TGTGCCAGCGGGACAGGGGTTAACTATGGCTACACCTTC.

This clone came up once. The chain has TRBV24-1 and TRBJ1-2; TRBD1 might be the D (6 bases). V lost 0 bases, J lost 3 bases, and 16 bases lay in between. CDR3 length equals 17 residues. CDR1 is KGHDR and CDR2 is SFDVKD in the germline V gene. The CDR3 DNA is TGTGCCACCAGTGATTTGGTCGGGGGGGGCGAGGACTATGGCTACACCTTC. This sequence encodes CATSDLVGGGEDYGYTF.

The J gene is TRBJ2-7, the V gene TRBV18, with unresolved D. Trimming took 6 bases from V and 0 from J, leaving 12 bases between them. Germline CDR1 KGHSH, CDR2 LQKENI. There are 14 residues in the CDR3. CDR3 sequence: CASSQTASSYEQYF. CDR3 bases: TGTGCCAGCTCCCAGACCGCTAGCTCCTACGAGCAGTACTTC.

The CDR3 spells CASSQDWDGGVGSPLHF. DNA of the CDR3: TGTGCCAGCAGCCAAGATTGGGATGGAGGGGTTGGGTCACCCCTCCACTTT. The chain combines TRBV4-2 with TRBJ1-6; TRBD1 is a possible D gene (5 bases). V shed 0 bases and J shed 10 bases, with 19 bases lying between them. Germline values: CDR1 LGHNA, CDR2 YNFKEQ. The CDR3 length is 17 residues.

V is TRBV4-1 and J is TRBJ2-7, with TRBD2 identical over 12 bases. Unmatched junction bases numbered 2, after V lost 0 bases and J lost 2 bases. Germline V gives CDR1 MGHRA, CDR2 YSYEKL. CDR3 size: 16 residues. This CDR3 reads CASSQERLAGAYEQYF. DNA of the CDR3: TGCGCCAGCAGCCAAGAAAGACTAGCGGGGGCCTACGAGCAGTACTTC.

J is TRBJ1-2 and V is TRBV9; tentatively, D is TRBD1 (6 bases). Germline CDR1 is SGDLS and CDR2 is YYNGEE. The CDR3 loop spans 14 amino acids. V lost 0 bases, J lost 5 bases, and 11 bases lay in between. The CDR3 bases are TGTGCCAGCAGCGTAGAGGCGGGGGCATATGGCTACACCTTC. It encodes CASSVEAGAYGYTF.

This clone has a single count. The V gene is TRBV18, the J gene TRBJ2-7, with a possible D match to TRBD2 (5 bases). In germline, CDR1 is KGHSH, CDR2 LQKENI. The CDR3 covers 13 residues. The germline V and J ends were trimmed by 2 bases and 1 base, with 6 bases remaining between them. The chain's CDR3 is CASSPGSSYEQYF. The CDR3 DNA sequence: TGTGCCAGCTCACCAGGGAGTTCCTACGAGCAGTACTTC.

The V call is TRBV29-1, the J call TRBJ1-1, with 7 bases matching TRBD1. CDR1 and CDR2 from the germline V gene are SQVTM and ANQGSEA. V dropped 7 bases and J dropped 5; count of bases not matched to a gene: 13. CDR3 length: 14 residues. The CDR3 here is CSANRVQGSTEAFF. In nucleotides, the CDR3 is TGCAGCGCGAACCGGGTACAGGGGAGTACTGAAGCTTTCTTT.

This clone turned up a few times. The chain joins TRBV2 to TRBJ1-2, with D possibly matching TRBD1 (5 bases). The germline gives CDR1 SNHLY, CDR2 FYNNEI. The V gene lost 6 bases and the J gene lost 8 bases, with 10 bases spanning the gap. The CDR3 loop spans 11 amino acids. In DNA form, the CDR3 reads TGTGCCAGCAGACCGCGGGACGGCTACACCTTC. Encoded protein: CASRPRDGYTF.

The chain carries TRBV24-1 and TRBJ2-5, with D uncertain. Per germline, CDR1 KGHDR and CDR2 SFDVKD. The V end was cut by 7 bases, the J end by 5 bases, with 10 bases between. The CDR3 loop spans 12 amino acids. CDR3 bases: TGTGCCACCAGCCTGGGCAGCGAGACCCAGTACTTC. Its translation is CATSLGSETQYF.

The V and J genes are TRBV5-4 and TRBJ1-2; 8 bases map to TRBD1. This CDR3 is 16 amino acids long. Trimming cost V 4 bases and J 5 bases; bases outside gene matches: 13. Germline assignment: CDR1 SGHNT and CDR2 YYREEE (reference sequence). CDR3 sequence: CASSIHTGGFLYGYTF. Here the CDR3 DNA reads TGTGCCAGCAGCATCCATACAGGGGGTTTTTTGTATGGCTACACCTTC.